This T cell receptor (beta chain) was captured in a study of cytomegalovirus exposure and HLA in healthy donors. Study findings and constraints: A later look showed TCR association rates differing by HLA locus, highest for DRB1 and lowest for HLA-C. The study had only CMV serostatus as immune exposure information. Later, an analysis found that common viral pathogens appeared to be linked with several of the most significant clusters. An analysis was carried out later, and it reportedly showed fewer N-insertions in an Asian-associated ancestry cluster than the approximately 670-donor mean.

There are 15 residues in the CDR3. V was clipped by 3 bases and J by 0 bases; unmatched bases: 3. CDR1 is SGHRS and CDR2 is YFSETQ in the germline V gene. Points on this clone: Antigen unknown.

PCR amplification relied on 60 Vbeta primers (plus 13 Jbeta primers). Libraries were prepared by immunoSEQ multiplex PCR; TCRdb keeps only in-frame clonotypes and omits some of them. Its clone listing holds about 130,000 clones. Sequenced sample: PBMCs. The chain combines TRBV5-1 with TRBJ2-3; 8 bases are a match to TRBD2. The TCR originated in a man aged 18 to 29 in good health and CMV-seronegative. The CDR3 bases are TGCGCCAGCAGCTCGGTAGCGGGGAGCACAGATACGCAGTATTTT. Translating gives CASSSVAGSTDTQYF.